Presented here are 16 T cell receptor beta chains from one specimen sequenced in a study of persistence of HIV-infected CD4 T cells. Cells were stimulated with overlapping HIV-1 Gag 15-mer peptides. Sorting of responding CD4+ T cells relied on upregulated CD40 ligand together with CD69. Sequencing used immunoSEQ version 4 in survey mode. This table comes from immunoSEQ multiplex PCR, and its TCRdb copy is limited to in-frame clones, with some not included. The data contain nearly 20,000 clones, approximately 60% of them singletons. For these TCRs, the target antigens are not known. This specimen was CD4+ T cells sorted from PBMCs after roughly 18-hour stimulation, taken from a patient who received antiretroviral therapy. The origin of the receptors is an adult woman with HIV who was CMV-seropositive.

By frequency in the sample, this clone is medium-sized. The chain employs TRBV7-9 and TRBJ2-2; D tentatively reads TRBD1 or TRBD2 (6 bases each). Germline lookup yields CDR1 SEHNR and CDR2 FQNEAQ (reference sequence). CDR3 length: 15 amino acids. Deletions cut 5 bases from V and 7 bases from J, with 17 bases between. The CDR3 spells CASSARGHGSGELFF. CDR3 DNA: TGTGCCAGCAGCGCCAGGGGACACGGGAGCGGGGAGCTGTTTTTT. Looking up the rest from reference TRBV7-9 and TRBJ2-2 gives the full variable domain: DTGVSQNPRHKITKRGQNVTFRCDPISEHNRLYWYRQTLGQGPEFLTYFQNEAQLEKSRLLSDRFSAERPKGSFSTLEIQRTEQGDSAMYLCASSARGHGSGELFFGEGSRLTVL.

This clone is categorized as medium-sized. The genes are TRBV7-9 and TRBJ1-3; no reliable D call. The CDR3 totals 14 residues. Trimming shortened V by 7 bases and J by 0 bases, and 10 bases separated the two germline ends. Germline CDR1 and CDR2: SEHNR and FQNEAQ (reference sequence). The CDR3 sequence is CASINPASGNTIYF. The CDR3 nucleotides read TGTGCCAGCATCAACCCAGCCTCTGGAAACACCATATATTTT. The full variable domain, completed using reference TRBV7-9 and TRBJ1-3, is DTGVSQNPRHKITKRGQNVTFRCDPISEHNRLYWYRQTLGQGPEFLTYFQNEAQLEKSRLLSDRFSAERPKGSFSTLEIQRTEQGDSAMYLCASINPASGNTIYFGEGSWLTVV.

CDR3 sequence (DNA): TGCGCCAGCAAAGGCGAGGAGAAAAAGTACTTC. The encoded protein is CASKGEEKKYF. The chain uses TRBV10-2 and TRBJ2-4, with D hard to call. There are 11 residues in the CDR3. Per the germline V gene, CDR1 is WSHSY and CDR2 is SAAADI. V was pared by 7 bases and J by 14 bases, with 15 bases between.

V gene TRBV5-5 combines with J gene TRBJ2-7; D might be TRBD1 (6 bases). The V gene's germline CDR1 is SGHKS and CDR2 YYEKEE (reference sequence). This CDR3 spans 16 amino acids. The germline V and J ends were trimmed by 3 bases and 2 bases, with 18 bases remaining between them. CDR3 in DNA: TGTGCCAGCAGCTCCCGGTCGGCAGGGGTCACCTACGAGCAGTACTTC. Translated: CASSSRSAGVTYEQYF.

V usage is TRBV10-3 and J usage is TRBJ1-2, with 8 bases aligning to TRBD1. The germline V gene encodes CDR1 ENHRY and CDR2 SYGVKD. This CDR3 has 13 residues. V lost 4 bases to trimming and J lost 6 bases; unmatched junction nucleotides: 4. The chain's CDR3 is CAISGTGFDGYTF. DNA of the CDR3: TGTGCCATCAGTGGGACAGGGTTCGATGGCTACACCTTC.

The CDR3 region is CASSSLRGGDGYTF. In DNA, the CDR3 is TGTGCCAGCAGCTCGCTGAGGGGGGGGGATGGCTACACCTTC. V gene TRBV6-5 combines with J gene TRBJ1-2; D possibly corresponds to TRBD1 (6 bases). CDR3 length: 14 amino acids. CDR1 MNHEY and CDR2 SVGAGI come from the germline V gene. Trimming removed 6 bases at V and 6 bases at J, with 17 bases between.

The chain has TRBV4-1 and TRBJ1-1; tentative D call: TRBD1 (6 bases). CDR1 MGHRA and CDR2 YSYEKL come from the germline V gene. The CDR3 extends over 16 amino acids. The germline V and J ends were trimmed by 1 base and 0 bases, with 12 bases remaining between them. CDR3 in amino acids: CASSQVQGIMNTEAFF. The CDR3 DNA is TGCGCCAGCAGCCAAGTTCAGGGGATTATGAACACTGAAGCTTTCTTT.

CDR3 region: CASSRRTITDTQYF. DNA for the CDR3: TGTGCCAGCAGCCGTAGAACCATCACAGATACGCAGTATTTT. This chain links TRBV27 with TRBJ2-3; D gene unclear. Germline assignment: CDR1 MNHEY and CDR2 SMNVEV (reference sequence). The germline V and J ends were trimmed by 6 bases and 2 bases, with 12 bases remaining between them. The CDR3 runs 14 residues.

This chain uses TRBV2 with TRBJ1-3, with no clear D. Deletions cut 6 bases from V and 14 bases from J, with 23 bases between. This CDR3 region has 14 residues. Germline CDR1 is SNHLY and CDR2 is FYNNEI. The CDR3 is CASRVSQVVEKVYF. CDR3 DNA: TGTGCCAGCAGAGTGAGTCAGGTAGTGGAGAAGGTATATTTT.

This sequence joins TRBV7-8 and TRBJ1-4, with TRBD1 identical over 9 bases. Germline lookup yields CDR1 SGHVS and CDR2 FQNEAQ. The V segment lost 5 bases and the J segment 8 bases; nucleotides outside the gene matches: 9. This CDR3 is 15 amino acids long. The CDR3 DNA is TGTGCCAGCAGCAAAACCGGGACAGGGCGCGAAAAACTGTTTTTT. Protein: CASSKTGTGREKLFF.

The chain uses TRBV6-5 and TRBJ1-2; 7 bases line up with TRBD1. The CDR3 runs 14 residues. V shed 7 bases, J shed 7 bases, and the junction held 12 bases outside the gene matches. Germline values: CDR1 MNHEY, CDR2 SVGAGI. The CDR3 region has the DNA TGTGCCAGCACAGAAACAGGGGTCCGGGGTGGCTACACCTTC. This gives the protein CASTETGVRGGYTF.

This chain links TRBV7-2 with TRBJ1-6; D perhaps matches TRBD1 (5 bases). Looked up from germline, CDR1 is SGHTA and CDR2 is FQGNSA. Trimming shortened V by 5 bases and J by 7 bases, and 15 bases separated the two germline ends. The CDR3 has 15 residues. As DNA, the CDR3 is TGTGCCAGCAGCCGCCTCCCCGGGACGAATTCACCCCTCCACTTT. Translation: CASSRLPGTNSPLHF.

This clone has more than one count but fewer than ten. The V and J genes are TRBV5-1 and TRBJ1-6; the match to TRBD1 covers 7 bases. With V trimmed by 4 bases and J by 7 bases, 8 bases remained unmatched. The CDR3 sequence is 15 residues long. Per germline, CDR1 SGHRS and CDR2 YFSETQ. DNA of the CDR3: TGCGCCAGCAGCGAATCGGGACAGTTAAATTCACCCCTCCACTTT. This codes for CASSESGQLNSPLHF. Combining the CDR3 with reference TRBV5-1 and TRBJ1-6 gives the whole variable domain KAGVTQTPRYLIKTRGQQVTLSCSPISGHRSVSWYQQTPGQGLQFLFEYFSETQRNKGNFPGRFSGRQFSNSRSEMNVSTLELGDSALYLCASSESGQLNSPLHFGNGTRLTVT.

This chain links TRBV7-8 with TRBJ2-1, with a tentative D call TRBD2 (6 bases). The CDR3 spans 13 residues. Trimming left V 4 bases short and J 6 bases short, with 10 bases between. The germline CDR1 and CDR2 sequences are SGHVS and FQNEAQ. This CDR3 is CASSSRGFNEQFF. Written as DNA, the CDR3 is TGTGCCAGCAGCTCCCGGGGGTTCAATGAGCAGTTCTTC.

This rearrangement joins TRBV6-6 to TRBJ2-3; 10 nucleotides match TRBD2. This CDR3 has 16 residues. Trimming took 7 bases from V and 1 from J; bases not matched to a gene: 8. From germline, CDR1 is MNHNY and CDR2 SVGAGI (reference sequence). CDR3 DNA: TGTGCCAGCAACGAAAATAGCGGGGGGCGCACAGATACGCAGTATTTT. Protein product: CASNENSGGRTDTQYF.

This clone was recorded a few times. The same CDR3 also results from other DNA sequences found in this sample. The chain is built from TRBV19 and TRBJ1-5, with TRBD1 matching over 8 bases. The CDR3 loop spans 13 amino acids. Germline V CDR1 and CDR2: LNHDA, SQIVND (reference sequence). V shed 10 bases, J shed 5 bases, and the junction held 7 bases outside the gene matches. The CDR3 DNA reads TGTGCCACTGGACAGGGAAGAGATCAGCCCCAGCATTTT. It encodes CATGQGRDQPQHF.